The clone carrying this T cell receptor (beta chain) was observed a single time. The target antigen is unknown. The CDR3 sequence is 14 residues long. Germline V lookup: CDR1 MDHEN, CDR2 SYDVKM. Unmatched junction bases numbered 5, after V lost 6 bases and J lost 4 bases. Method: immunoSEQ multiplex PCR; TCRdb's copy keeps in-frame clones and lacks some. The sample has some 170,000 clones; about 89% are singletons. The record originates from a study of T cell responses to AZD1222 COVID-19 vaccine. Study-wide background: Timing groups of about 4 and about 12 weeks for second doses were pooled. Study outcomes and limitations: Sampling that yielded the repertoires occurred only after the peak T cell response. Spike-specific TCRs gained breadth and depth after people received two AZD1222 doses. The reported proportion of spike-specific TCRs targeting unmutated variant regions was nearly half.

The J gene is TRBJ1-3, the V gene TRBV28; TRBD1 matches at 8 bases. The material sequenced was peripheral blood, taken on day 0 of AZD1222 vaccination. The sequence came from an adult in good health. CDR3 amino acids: CASRQGAEGNTIYF. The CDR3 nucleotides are TGTGCCAGCAGGCAGGGGGCGGAGGGAAACACCATATATTTT.